The rows below give T cell receptor beta chains drawn from one sample of a study of Ad26.COV2.S vaccination and SARS-CoV-2 variants. Clones were sequenced by immunoSEQ multiplex PCR, and TCRdb holds only the in-frame ones, with some missing. The data hold 350,000 to 400,000 clones, with 75% to 90% observed a single time. The specimen was peripheral blood, collected in a trial of Ad26.COV2.S vaccine versus placebo. These receptors were collected from a person aged 18 to 59 who received the Ad26.COV2.S COVID-19 vaccine or a placebo. Both conserved end residues are part of each CDR3. Each record gives: V gene, J gene, clone size, D gene, CDR3 protein, CDR3 DNA. A D gene is named only where the DNA matches it firmly. Some rows have no size entry. The others give once, few or many, or a class for an expanded clone.

V: TRBV5-5; J: TRBJ1-1; size: .; D: .; CDR3: CASSLAEIRGPMDTEAFF; DNA: TGTGCCAGCAGCTTGGCCGAGATTCGGGGGCCAATGGACACTGAAGCTTTCTTT
V: TRBV3-1/TRBV3-2; J: TRBJ1-2; size: .; D: .; CDR3: CASRMDSANYGYTF; DNA: TGTGCCAGCAGAATGGACAGCGCTAACTATGGCTACACCTTC
V: TRBV15; J: TRBJ2-2; size: once; D: .; CDR3: CATRPGPGLGHTGELFF; DNA: TGTGCCACTCGGCCTGGGCCTGGTCTGGGCCACACCGGGGAGCTGTTTTTT
V: TRBV15; J: TRBJ1-6; size: .; D: .; CDR3: CATREVYGNSPLHF; DNA: TGTGCCACCAGAGAGGTCTACGGTAATTCACCCCTCCACTTT
V: TRBV19; J: TRBJ1-1; size: .; D: .; CDR3: CASSPTKVNTEAFF; DNA: TGTGCCAGTAGTCCGACGAAGGTGAACACTGAAGCTTTCTTT
V: TRBV27; J: TRBJ2-3; size: .; D: .; CDR3: CASRRDGFDTDTQYF; DNA: TGTGCCAGCAGGAGAGACGGATTCGACACAGATACGCAGTATTTT
V: TRBV18; J: TRBJ1-1; size: .; D: TRBD1; CDR3: CASSPRDRGSNTEAFF; DNA: TGTGCCAGCTCACCTCGGGACAGGGGGAGTAACACTGAAGCTTTCTTT
V: TRBV2; J: TRBJ1-6; size: .; D: .; CDR3: CASSRGGNSPLHF; DNA: TGTGCCAGCAGCAGGGGTGGAAATTCACCCCTCCACTTT
V: TRBV6-2/TRBV6-3; J: TRBJ2-2; size: .; D: .; CDR3: CASSRRDTGELFF; DNA: TGTGCCAGCAGTCGCAGAGACACCGGGGAGCTGTTTTTT
V: TRBV5-1; J: TRBJ2-4; size: .; D: .; CDR3: CASTVGDGGKNIQYF; DNA: TGCGCCAGCACGGTAGGGGACGGGGGCAAAAACATTCAGTACTTC
V: TRBV5-6; J: TRBJ2-7; size: .; D: .; CDR3: CASSYSYEQYF; DNA: TGTGCCAGCAGCTACTCCTACGAGCAGTACTTC
V: TRBV2; J: TRBJ1-1; size: .; D: .; CDR3: CASSEEIVMNTEAFF; DNA: TGTGCCAGCAGTGAGGAAATTGTCATGAACACTGAAGCTTTCTTT
V: TRBV24-1; J: TRBJ2-7; size: .; D: .; CDR3: CATSDLGQRYEQYF; DNA: TGTGCCACCAGTGATTTAGGACAGAGATACGAGCAGTACTTC
V: TRBV5-1; J: TRBJ2-1; size: .; D: TRBD1; CDR3: CASSLGAGGVYEQFF; DNA: TGCGCCAGCAGCTTGGGGGCAGGGGGTGTTTATGAGCAGTTCTTC
V: TRBV19; J: TRBJ1-6; size: .; D: TRBD1; CDR3: CASSASPGQGSPLHF; DNA: TGTGCCAGTAGTGCCTCGCCGGGACAGGGTTCACCCCTCCACTTT
V: TRBV7-2; J: TRBJ2-5; size: .; D: .; CDR3: CASSFFATVQETQYF; DNA: TGTGCCAGCAGCTTTTTCGCGACAGTCCAAGAGACCCAGTACTTC
V: TRBV28; J: TRBJ2-7; size: .; D: .; CDR3: CASRPGWDNEQYF; DNA: TGTGCCAGCAGACCTGGGTGGGATAACGAGCAGTACTTC
V: TRBV5-4; J: TRBJ2-4; size: .; D: .; CDR3: CASSSPPDIQYF; DNA: TGTGCCAGCAGCTCCCCCCCGGACATTCAGTACTTC
V: TRBV7-2; J: TRBJ1-3; size: .; D: .; CDR3: CASSLNLGSSGNTIYF; DNA: TGTGCCAGCAGCTTAAACTTGGGAAGCTCTGGAAACACCATATATTTT
V: TRBV2; J: TRBJ2-7; size: few; D: TRBD2; CDR3: CASSDPGTSGGPYEQYF; DNA: TGTGCCAGCAGCGATCCCGGGACTAGCGGGGGGCCCTACGAGCAGTACTTC
V: TRBV10-2; J: TRBJ2-2; size: once; D: TRBD1; CDR3: CASSEVPTGRTGELFF; DNA: TGCGCCAGCAGTGAGGTTCCGACAGGGCGCACCGGGGAGCTGTTTTTT
V: TRBV6-5; J: TRBJ1-2; size: .; D: TRBD1; CDR3: CASTPGQGTFYGYTF; DNA: TGTGCCAGCACCCCGGGACAGGGGACCTTCTATGGCTACACCTTC
V: TRBV27; J: TRBJ2-7; size: .; D: TRBD1; CDR3: CASSWGTAMPYEQYF; DNA: TGTGCCAGCAGTTGGGGGACAGCGATGCCCTACGAGCAGTACTTC
V: TRBV2; J: TRBJ2-1; size: .; D: .; CDR3: CASSERYIMRGQFF; DNA: TGTGCCAGCAGTGAACGTTATATCATGAGGGGGCAGTTCTTC
V: TRBV5-4; J: TRBJ2-2; size: .; D: .; CDR3: CASTWGGANTGELFF; DNA: TGTGCCAGCACCTGGGGGGGCGCGAACACCGGGGAGCTGTTTTTT
V: TRBV4-1; J: TRBJ1-2; size: .; D: TRBD1; CDR3: CASSPIRRDRGSAPRGYTF; DNA: TGCGCCAGCAGCCCAATACGTAGGGACAGGGGGTCCGCGCCGCGTGGCTACACCTTC
V: TRBV20-1; J: TRBJ1-2; size: .; D: .; CDR3: CTPRHLQGYTF; DNA: TGTACTCCCAGGCACCTTCAAGGCTACACCTTC
V: TRBV15; J: TRBJ2-2; size: .; D: TRBD1; CDR3: CATSTNGQGLFANTGELFF; DNA: TGTGCCACCAGCACAAACGGACAGGGCCTATTCGCGAACACCGGGGAGCTGTTTTTT
V: TRBV3-1/TRBV3-2; J: TRBJ2-7; size: .; D: TRBD1; CDR3: CASSQVPGTGLFYEQYF; DNA: TGTGCCAGCAGCCAAGTTCCGGGGACAGGGCTTTTCTACGAGCAGTACTTC
V: TRBV10-3; J: TRBJ2-5; size: few; D: TRBD2; CDR3: CAIQQIAGSPETQYF; DNA: TGTGCCATCCAACAAATAGCGGGGAGCCCGGAGACCCAGTACTTC
V: TRBV27; J: TRBJ1-3; size: .; D: .; CDR3: CASSTVLGNTIYF; DNA: TGTGCCAGCAGCACCGTCCTGGGGAACACCATATATTTT
V: TRBV7-6; J: TRBJ2-3; size: .; D: TRBD2; CDR3: CASSPQLGLVRHTDTQYF; DNA: TGTGCCAGCAGCCCCCAGTTGGGACTAGTCAGACACACAGATACGCAGTATTTT
V: TRBV7-8; J: TRBJ1-5; size: once; D: TRBD1; CDR3: CASSSLEGGVNQPQHF; DNA: TGTGCCAGCAGCTCATTGGAAGGGGGCGTCAATCAGCCCCAGCATTTT
V: TRBV7-2; J: TRBJ2-7; size: .; D: .; CDR3: CASSYRVVAEQYF; DNA: TGTGCCAGCAGCTACAGGGTTGTAGCCGAGCAGTACTTC
V: TRBV20-1; J: TRBJ1-5; size: .; D: .; CDR3: CSASVPGDPGQPQHF; DNA: TGCAGTGCTAGTGTTCCGGGCGATCCGGGGCAGCCCCAGCATTTT
V: TRBV11-2; J: TRBJ1-3; size: .; D: .; CDR3: CASSFSRDLGNTIYF; DNA: TGTGCCAGCAGCTTCAGTCGGGATCTTGGAAACACCATATATTTT
V: TRBV7-2; J: TRBJ2-7; size: .; D: .; CDR3: CATRRQSTYEQYF; DNA: TGTGCCACTAGGAGACAGAGTACCTACGAGCAGTACTTC
V: TRBV29-1; J: TRBJ1-1; size: .; D: .; CDR3: CSAGQPERAFF; DNA: TGCAGCGCTGGGCAACCTGAACGGGCTTTCTTT
V: TRBV19; J: TRBJ2-1; size: .; D: TRBD2; CDR3: CASRQGLGHNEQFF; DNA: TGTGCCAGTAGACAAGGACTAGGTCACAATGAGCAGTTCTTC
V: TRBV5-6; J: TRBJ1-1; size: few; D: TRBD1; CDR3: CASSLWTGGTEAFF; DNA: TGTGCCAGCAGCTTATGGACAGGGGGCACTGAAGCTTTCTTT
V: TRBV11-2; J: TRBJ2-1; size: .; D: .; CDR3: CASSLPHLTYNEQFF; DNA: TGTGCCAGCAGCTTACCCCACCTGACCTACAATGAGCAGTTCTTC
V: TRBV25-1; J: TRBJ2-7; size: .; D: .; CDR3: CASSDRRSHEQYF; DNA: TGTGCCAGCAGCGACCGACGATCCCACGAGCAGTACTTC
V: TRBV19; J: TRBJ1-6; size: once; D: .; CDR3: CASTETDQYNSPLHF; DNA: TGTGCCAGTACCGAGACAGACCAATATAATTCACCCCTCCACTTT
V: TRBV30; J: TRBJ2-7; size: .; D: TRBD1; CDR3: CAWSGGDRVREQYF; DNA: TGTGCCTGGAGTGGAGGGGACAGGGTCCGCGAGCAGTACTTC
V: TRBV4-2; J: TRBJ1-1; size: .; D: TRBD1; CDR3: CASSQDRGTEDTEAFF; DNA: TGTGCCAGCAGCCAAGATAGGGGGACAGAAGACACTGAAGCTTTCTTT
V: TRBV4-1; J: TRBJ2-1; size: .; D: .; CDR3: CASSKLDEEQFF; DNA: TGCGCCAGCAGCAAGCTTGACGAGGAGCAGTTCTTC
V: TRBV19; J: TRBJ2-5; size: .; D: .; CDR3: CASSIGETKTQYF; DNA: TGTGCCAGTAGTATTGGGGAGACCAAGACCCAGTACTTC
V: TRBV6-5; J: TRBJ2-5; size: .; D: .; CDR3: CASSLAHGETQYF; DNA: TGTGCCAGCAGTTTGGCCCATGGGGAGACCCAGTACTTC